The clone carrying this TCR beta chain was recorded many times. The data belong to a study of early T cells in non-severe SARS-CoV-2 infection. Trimming pared 2 bases from V and 5 bases from J, leaving 10 bases between. The CDR3 loop spans 14 amino acids. TCRdb called the 5' RACE reads again in MiXCR, with one record for every CDR3 protein. Of tens of thousands of distinct CDR3 sequences detected, less than 15% appear once; the ten largest clones hold around 1.7%. The chain carries TRBV12-3 or TRBV12-4 and TRBJ1-5; D not certain. The receptor comes from an adult who was a healthcare worker with PCR-confirmed SARS-CoV-2 infection or an uninfected control (not recorded which). What was sequenced was whole blood. The CDR3 is CASSLNSRDQPQHF. The CDR3 region has the DNA TGTGCCAGCAGTTTAAATTCCCGCGATCAGCCCCAGCATTTT.